This paragraph covers one T cell receptor beta chain sequence. This PCR relied on a set of 60 Vbeta primers and 13 Jbeta primers. Measured with immunoSEQ multiplex PCR; TCRdb has only the in-frame clones, and not every one. The repertoire holds 120,000 or so clones, with approximately 80% as singletons. The data were obtained in a study of cytomegalovirus exposure and HLA in healthy donors. Per the germline V gene, CDR1 is SGDLS and CDR2 is YYNGEE. The CDR3 contains 15 residues. The trim removed 4 bases at V and 9 bases at J, leaving 8 bases unmatched. Sequenced sample: PBMCs. V is TRBV9 and J is TRBJ2-1, with 12 nucleotides matching TRBD2. The receptor was isolated from a man aged 25 to 40 in good health and CMV-seronegative. CDR3 DNA sequence: TGTGCCAGCAGCCCCCGACTAGCGGGAGACCCTGAGCAGTTCTTC. Its protein product is CASSPRLAGDPEQFF.